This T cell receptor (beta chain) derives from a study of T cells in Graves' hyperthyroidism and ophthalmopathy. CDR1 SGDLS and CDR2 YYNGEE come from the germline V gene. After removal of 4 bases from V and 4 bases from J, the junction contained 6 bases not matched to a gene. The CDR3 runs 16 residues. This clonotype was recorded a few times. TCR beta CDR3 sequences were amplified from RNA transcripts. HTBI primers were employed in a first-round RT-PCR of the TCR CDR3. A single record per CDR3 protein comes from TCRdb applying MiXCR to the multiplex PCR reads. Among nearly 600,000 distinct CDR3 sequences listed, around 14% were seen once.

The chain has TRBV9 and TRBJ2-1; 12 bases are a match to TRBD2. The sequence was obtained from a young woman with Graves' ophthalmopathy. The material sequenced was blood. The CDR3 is CASSPLAGGSYNEQFF. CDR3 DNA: TGTGCCAGCAGCCCCCTAGCGGGAGGGTCGTACAATGAGCAGTTCTTC.